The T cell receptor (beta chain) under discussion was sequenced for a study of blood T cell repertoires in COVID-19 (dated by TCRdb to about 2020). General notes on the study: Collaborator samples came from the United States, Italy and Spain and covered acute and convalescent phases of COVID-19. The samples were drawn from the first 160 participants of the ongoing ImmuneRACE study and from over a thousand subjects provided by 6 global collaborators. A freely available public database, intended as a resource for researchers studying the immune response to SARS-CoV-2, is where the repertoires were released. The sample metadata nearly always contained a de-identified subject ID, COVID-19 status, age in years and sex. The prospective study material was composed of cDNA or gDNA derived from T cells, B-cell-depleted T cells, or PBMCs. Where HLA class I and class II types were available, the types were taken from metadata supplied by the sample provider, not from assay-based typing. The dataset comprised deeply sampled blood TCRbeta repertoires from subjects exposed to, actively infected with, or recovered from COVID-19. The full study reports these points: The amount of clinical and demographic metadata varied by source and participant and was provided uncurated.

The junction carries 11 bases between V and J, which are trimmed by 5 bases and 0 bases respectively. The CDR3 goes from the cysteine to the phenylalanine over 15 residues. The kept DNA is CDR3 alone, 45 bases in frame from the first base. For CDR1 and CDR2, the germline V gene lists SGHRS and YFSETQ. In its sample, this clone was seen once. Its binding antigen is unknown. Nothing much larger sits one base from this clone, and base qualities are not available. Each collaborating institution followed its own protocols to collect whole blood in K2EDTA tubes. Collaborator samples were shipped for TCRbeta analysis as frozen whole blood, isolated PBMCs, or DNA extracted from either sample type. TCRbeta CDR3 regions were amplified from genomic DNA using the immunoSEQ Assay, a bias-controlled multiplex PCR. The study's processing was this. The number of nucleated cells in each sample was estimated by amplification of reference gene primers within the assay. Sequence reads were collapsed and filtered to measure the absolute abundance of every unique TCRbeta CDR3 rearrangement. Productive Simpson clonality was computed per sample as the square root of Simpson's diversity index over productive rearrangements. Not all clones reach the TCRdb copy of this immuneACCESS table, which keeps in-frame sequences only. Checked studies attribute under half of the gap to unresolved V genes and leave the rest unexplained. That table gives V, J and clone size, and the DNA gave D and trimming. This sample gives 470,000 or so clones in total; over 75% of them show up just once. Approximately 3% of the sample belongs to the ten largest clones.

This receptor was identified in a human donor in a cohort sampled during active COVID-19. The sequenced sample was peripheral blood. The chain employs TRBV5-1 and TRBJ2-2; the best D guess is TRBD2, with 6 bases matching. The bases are TGCGCCAGCAGTGCGGGACCGGCGAACACCGGGGAGCTGTTTTTT. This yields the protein CASSAGPANTGELFF.